These 9 T cell receptor beta chains share one sample of origin, sequenced in a study of response to subunit inactivated influenza vaccine. TCRdb re-called the RT-PCR reads with MiXCR, one entry per CDR3 protein. The sample lists over 650,000 distinct CDR3 sequences; about a fifth were seen once. This specimen was PBMCs from blood, taken 5 days after vaccination. The receptor source for this set is a man aged 45-65 years who received an inactivated influenza vaccine.

The V and J genes are TRBV7-2 and TRBJ2-7; D might be TRBD2 (6 bases). The CDR3 consists of 13 residues. In germline, CDR1 is SGHTA, CDR2 FQGNSA. V lost 5 bases and J lost 4, with 12 bases in between. The CDR3 coding sequence is TGTGCCAGCAGCCGACCGGGACTGTACGAGCAGTACTTC. This encodes CASSRPGLYEQYF.

This clonotype has just a few counts. The genes are TRBV6-1 and TRBJ1-2, with 8 bases that match TRBD1. The germline CDR1 and CDR2 sequences are MNHNS and SASEGT. The V and J ends lost 6 bases and 2 bases, in that order; junction bases with no gene match: 5. This CDR3 comprises 14 residues. The CDR3 DNA is TGTGCCAGCAGACGGACAGGGAGCAACTATGGCTACACCTTC. It specifies CASRRTGSNYGYTF.

This clonotype was picked up many times. The chain employs TRBV7-2 and TRBJ1-2; unclear D gene. Germline lookup yields CDR1 SGHTA and CDR2 FQGNSA. The CDR3 is made up of 12 amino acids. Trimming stripped 5 bases from V and 5 bases from J, with 9 bases between. CDR3 bases: TGTGCCAGCAGCCTGGGGATGTATGGCTACACCTTC. The encoded protein is CASSLGMYGYTF.

This clonotype was recorded at least ten times. The chain combines TRBV4-2 with TRBJ2-7; no reliable D call. Germline V CDR1 and CDR2: LGHNA, YNFKEQ. Trimming cost V 0 bases and J 3 bases, with 21 bases left between them. The CDR3 runs to 18 residues. The DNA of the CDR3 is TGTGCCAGCAGCCAAGACCCGACCATTCCAGCGCCATACTACGAGCAGTACTTC. Residues: CASSQDPTIPAPYYEQYF.

The J gene is TRBJ2-3, the V gene TRBV5-1; 7 bases line up with TRBD1. With V trimmed by 0 bases and J by 2 bases, 3 bases remained unmatched. Germline lookup yields CDR1 SGHRS and CDR2 YFSETQ. The CDR3 sequence is 15 residues long. CDR3 amino acids: CASSLGDRFTDTQYF. As DNA, the CDR3 is TGCGCCAGCAGCTTGGGGGACAGATTCACAGATACGCAGTATTTT.

The chain employs TRBV29-1 and TRBJ2-1, with D perhaps TRBD2 (5 bases). The CDR3 runs 14 residues. V gave up 7 bases and J gave up 6 bases, with 19 bases separating them. Germline values: CDR1 SQVTM, CDR2 ANQGSEA. CDR3: CSAAVAGGSNEQFF. The CDR3 nucleotides are TGCAGCGCCGCGGTGGCAGGAGGAAGCAATGAGCAGTTCTTC.

This clonotype showed up just a few times. The rearrangement uses TRBV29-1 and TRBJ2-1; D ambiguous. The V end was cut by 8 bases, the J end by 6 bases, with 11 bases between. CDR3 length: 11 residues. Germline CDR1 reads SQVTM; CDR2 reads ANQGSEA. The CDR3 bases are TGCAGCAAATTGGCCCGCAATGAGCAGTTCTTC. The encoded protein is CSKLARNEQFF.

The chain has TRBV6-2 or TRBV6-3 and TRBJ2-2; no definite D call. From germline, CDR1 is MNHEY and CDR2 SVGEGT. This CDR3 has 13 residues. Trimming removed 3 bases at V and 6 bases at J, with 8 bases between. CDR3: CASSYLGSGELFF. For the CDR3, the DNA is TGTGCCAGCAGTTATCTAGGGTCCGGGGAGCTGTTTTTT.

The rearrangement joins TRBV10-3 to TRBJ2-1; 13 bases are a match to TRBD2. This CDR3 is 15 amino acids long. Trimming at V came to 2 bases and at J to 9 bases, leaving 4 bases not matched to a gene. CDR1 and CDR2 (germline): ENHRY, SYGVKD. CDR3 amino acids: CAISETSGRDGEQFF. The CDR3 nucleotides read TGTGCCATCAGTGAGACTAGCGGGAGGGACGGTGAGCAGTTCTTC.